A selection of T cell receptor beta chains follows, all from one sample in a study of blood T cell repertoires in COVID-19. Sequenced by immunoSEQ multiplex PCR; TCRdb stores in-frame clones only, minus some. The sample has about 170,000 clones; roughly 83% are singletons. The source material was peripheral blood. All receptors come from a woman of 80 years or more with active or convalescent COVID-19. Both conserved end residues are part of each CDR3. Fields, in order: V gene, D gene, J gene, clone size, CDR3 DNA, CDR3 protein. The D gene is left open where the match is weak. Only part of the rows carry a size: once, few, many, or a class if the clone is expanded.

>TRBV5-1|TRBD1|TRBJ2-1|once
TGCGCCAGCAGCCGAACAGGGGGCGCTTACAATGAGCAGTTCTTC
CASSRTGGAYNEQFF
>TRBV9|TRBD1|TRBJ1-1|few
TGTGCCAGCAGCGAGAGGGGACAGGGTGGTGAAGCTTTCTTT
CASSERGQGGEAFF
>TRBV3-1/TRBV3-2|TRBD1|TRBJ1-2|NA
TGTGCCAGCAGCCAAGATGGGGGGCAGGGGGCTTTCGGAGGCTACACCTTC
CASSQDGGQGAFGGYTF
>TRBV6-1|NA|TRBJ1-2|NA
TGTGCCAGCAGTGAAGCGAGGCAGGGAGGTAACTATGGCTACACCTTC
CASSEARQGGNYGYTF
>TRBV24-1|NA|TRBJ2-1|NA
TGTGCCACCAGTGATGCAGGGTACAATGAGCAGTTCTTC
CATSDAGYNEQFF
>TRBV18|NA|TRBJ1-5|NA
TGTGCCAGCTCACTAAACCGACAGAGCAATCAGCCCCAGCATTTT
CASSLNRQSNQPQHF
>TRBV9|TRBD1|TRBJ1-2|NA
TGTGCCAGCAGTGAGATAGGGACAGGGGCCAACTATGGCTACACCTTC
CASSEIGTGANYGYTF
>TRBV9|TRBD2|TRBJ2-5|NA
TGTGCCAGCAGCTCGCCGGGACTAGAAGAGACCCAGTACTTC
CASSSPGLEETQYF
>TRBV19|TRBD1|TRBJ2-6|NA
TGTGCCAGTTGCGAGGGGGCAGCTGGGGCCAACGTCCTGACTTTC
CASCEGAAGANVLTF
>TRBV19|TRBD2|TRBJ2-7|NA
TGTGCCAGTAGTATTACTAGCGGGGTCCACGAGCAGTACTTC
CASSITSGVHEQYF
>TRBV19|TRBD1|TRBJ2-2|NA
TGTGCCAGTAGCACGACAGGGTCGAACACCGGGGAGCTGTTTTTT
CASSTTGSNTGELFF
>TRBV5-1|TRBD1|TRBJ2-3|NA
TGCGCCAGCAGCGGCACAGGGGGCGCGTTGACAGATACGCAGTATTTT
CASSGTGGALTDTQYF